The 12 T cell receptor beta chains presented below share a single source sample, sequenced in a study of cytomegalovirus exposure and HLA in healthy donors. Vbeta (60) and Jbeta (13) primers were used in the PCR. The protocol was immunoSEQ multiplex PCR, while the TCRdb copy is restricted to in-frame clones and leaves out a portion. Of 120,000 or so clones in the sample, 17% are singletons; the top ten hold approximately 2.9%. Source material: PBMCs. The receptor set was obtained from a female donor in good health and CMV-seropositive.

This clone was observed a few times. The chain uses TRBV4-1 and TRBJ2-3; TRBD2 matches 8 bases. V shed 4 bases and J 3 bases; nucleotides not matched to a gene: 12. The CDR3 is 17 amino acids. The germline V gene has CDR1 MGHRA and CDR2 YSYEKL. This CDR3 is CASSPRTGGTSTDTQYF. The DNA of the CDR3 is TGCGCCAGCAGCCCCCGGACGGGAGGGACTTCAACAGATACGCAGTATTTT.

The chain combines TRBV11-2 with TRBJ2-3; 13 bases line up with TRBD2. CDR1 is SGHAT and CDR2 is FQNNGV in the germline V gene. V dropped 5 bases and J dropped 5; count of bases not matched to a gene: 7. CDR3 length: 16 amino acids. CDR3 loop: CASSVTSGGAGDTQYF. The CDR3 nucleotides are TGTGCCAGCAGCGTAACTAGCGGGGGGGCCGGAGATACGCAGTATTTT.

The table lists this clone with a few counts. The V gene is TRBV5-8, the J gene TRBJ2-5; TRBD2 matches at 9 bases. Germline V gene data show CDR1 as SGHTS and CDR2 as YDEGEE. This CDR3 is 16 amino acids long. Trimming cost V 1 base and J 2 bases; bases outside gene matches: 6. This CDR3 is CASSLSSGGGQETQYF. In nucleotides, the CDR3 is TGTGCCAGCAGCTTGAGTAGCGGGGGAGGACAAGAGACCCAGTACTTC. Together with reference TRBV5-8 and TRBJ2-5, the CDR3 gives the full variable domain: EAGVTQSPTHLIKTRGQQATLRCSPISGHTSVYWYQQALGLGLQFLLWYDEGEERNRGNFPPRFSGRQFPNYSSELNVNALELEDSALYLCASSLSSGGGQETQYFGPGTRLLVL.

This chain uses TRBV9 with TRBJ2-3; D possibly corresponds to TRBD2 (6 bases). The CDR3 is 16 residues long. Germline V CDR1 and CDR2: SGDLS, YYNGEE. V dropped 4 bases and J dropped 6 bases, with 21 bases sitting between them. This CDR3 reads CASSPPTRRGDDTQYF. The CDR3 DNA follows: TGTGCCAGCAGCCCTCCGACTAGACGGGGCGATGATACGCAGTATTTT.

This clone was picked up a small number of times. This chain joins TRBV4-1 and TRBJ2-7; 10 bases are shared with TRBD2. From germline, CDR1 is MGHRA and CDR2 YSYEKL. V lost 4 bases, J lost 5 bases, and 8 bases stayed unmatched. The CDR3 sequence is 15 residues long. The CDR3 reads CASSPNPSGSNEQYF. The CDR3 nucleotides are TGCGCCAGCAGCCCTAACCCTAGCGGGAGTAACGAGCAGTACTTC.

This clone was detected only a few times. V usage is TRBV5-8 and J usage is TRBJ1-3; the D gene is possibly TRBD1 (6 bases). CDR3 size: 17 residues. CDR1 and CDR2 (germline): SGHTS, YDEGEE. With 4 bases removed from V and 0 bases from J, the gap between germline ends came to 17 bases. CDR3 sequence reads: CASSRRQAYSSGNTIYF. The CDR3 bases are TGTGCCAGCAGCCGAAGACAGGCCTATAGCTCTGGAAACACCATATATTTT.

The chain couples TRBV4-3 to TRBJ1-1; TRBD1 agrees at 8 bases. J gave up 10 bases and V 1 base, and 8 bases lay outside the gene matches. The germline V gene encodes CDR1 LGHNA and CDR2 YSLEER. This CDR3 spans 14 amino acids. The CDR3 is CASSQGQGAVIAFF. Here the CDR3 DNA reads TGCGCCAGCAGCCAAGGTCAGGGGGCGGTCATAGCTTTCTTT.

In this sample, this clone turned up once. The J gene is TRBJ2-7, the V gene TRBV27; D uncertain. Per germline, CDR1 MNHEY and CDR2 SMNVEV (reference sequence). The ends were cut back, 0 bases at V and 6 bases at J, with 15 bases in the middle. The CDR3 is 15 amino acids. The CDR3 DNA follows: TGTGCCAGCAGTTTATCTCGACACCTTCTAAGCGAGCAGTACTTC. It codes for CASSLSRHLLSEQYF.

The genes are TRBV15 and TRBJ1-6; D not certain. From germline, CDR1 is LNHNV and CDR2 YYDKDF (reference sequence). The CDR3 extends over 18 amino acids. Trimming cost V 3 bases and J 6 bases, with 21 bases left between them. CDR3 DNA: TGTGCCACCAGCAGGGGAGAAACGCGAATCCCTGGTAATTCACCCCTCCACTTT. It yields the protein CATSRGETRIPGNSPLHF. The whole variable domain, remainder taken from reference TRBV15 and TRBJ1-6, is DAMVIQNPRYQVTQFGKPVTLSCSQTLNHNVMYWYQQKSSQAPKLLFHYYDKDFNNEADTPDNFQSRRPNTSFCFLDIRSPGLGDTAMYLCATSRGETRIPGNSPLHFGNGTRLTVT.

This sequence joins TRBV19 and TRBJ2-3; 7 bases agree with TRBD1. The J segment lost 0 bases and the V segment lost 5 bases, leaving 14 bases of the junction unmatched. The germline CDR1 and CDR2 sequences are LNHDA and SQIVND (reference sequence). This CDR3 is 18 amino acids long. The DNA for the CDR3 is TGTGCCAGTAGTCCCTTGTACAGGGGACGCTCTAGCACAGATACGCAGTATTTT. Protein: CASSPLYRGRSSTDTQYF.

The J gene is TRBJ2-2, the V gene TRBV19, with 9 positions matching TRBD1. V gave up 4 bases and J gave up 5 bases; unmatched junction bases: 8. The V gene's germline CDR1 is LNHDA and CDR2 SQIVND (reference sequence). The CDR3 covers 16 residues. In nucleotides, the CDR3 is TGTGCCAGTAGTACACCACAGGGGGCTTGGACCGGGGAGCTGTTTTTT. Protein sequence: CASSTPQGAWTGELFF.

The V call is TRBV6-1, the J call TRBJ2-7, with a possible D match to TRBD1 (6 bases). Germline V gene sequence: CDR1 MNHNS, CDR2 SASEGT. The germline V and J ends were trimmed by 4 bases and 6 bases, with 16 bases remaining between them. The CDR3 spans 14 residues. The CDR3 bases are TGTGCCAGCAGTGGGACGGGCTTAGGGGGCGAGCAGTACTTC. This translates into CASSGTGLGGEQYF.